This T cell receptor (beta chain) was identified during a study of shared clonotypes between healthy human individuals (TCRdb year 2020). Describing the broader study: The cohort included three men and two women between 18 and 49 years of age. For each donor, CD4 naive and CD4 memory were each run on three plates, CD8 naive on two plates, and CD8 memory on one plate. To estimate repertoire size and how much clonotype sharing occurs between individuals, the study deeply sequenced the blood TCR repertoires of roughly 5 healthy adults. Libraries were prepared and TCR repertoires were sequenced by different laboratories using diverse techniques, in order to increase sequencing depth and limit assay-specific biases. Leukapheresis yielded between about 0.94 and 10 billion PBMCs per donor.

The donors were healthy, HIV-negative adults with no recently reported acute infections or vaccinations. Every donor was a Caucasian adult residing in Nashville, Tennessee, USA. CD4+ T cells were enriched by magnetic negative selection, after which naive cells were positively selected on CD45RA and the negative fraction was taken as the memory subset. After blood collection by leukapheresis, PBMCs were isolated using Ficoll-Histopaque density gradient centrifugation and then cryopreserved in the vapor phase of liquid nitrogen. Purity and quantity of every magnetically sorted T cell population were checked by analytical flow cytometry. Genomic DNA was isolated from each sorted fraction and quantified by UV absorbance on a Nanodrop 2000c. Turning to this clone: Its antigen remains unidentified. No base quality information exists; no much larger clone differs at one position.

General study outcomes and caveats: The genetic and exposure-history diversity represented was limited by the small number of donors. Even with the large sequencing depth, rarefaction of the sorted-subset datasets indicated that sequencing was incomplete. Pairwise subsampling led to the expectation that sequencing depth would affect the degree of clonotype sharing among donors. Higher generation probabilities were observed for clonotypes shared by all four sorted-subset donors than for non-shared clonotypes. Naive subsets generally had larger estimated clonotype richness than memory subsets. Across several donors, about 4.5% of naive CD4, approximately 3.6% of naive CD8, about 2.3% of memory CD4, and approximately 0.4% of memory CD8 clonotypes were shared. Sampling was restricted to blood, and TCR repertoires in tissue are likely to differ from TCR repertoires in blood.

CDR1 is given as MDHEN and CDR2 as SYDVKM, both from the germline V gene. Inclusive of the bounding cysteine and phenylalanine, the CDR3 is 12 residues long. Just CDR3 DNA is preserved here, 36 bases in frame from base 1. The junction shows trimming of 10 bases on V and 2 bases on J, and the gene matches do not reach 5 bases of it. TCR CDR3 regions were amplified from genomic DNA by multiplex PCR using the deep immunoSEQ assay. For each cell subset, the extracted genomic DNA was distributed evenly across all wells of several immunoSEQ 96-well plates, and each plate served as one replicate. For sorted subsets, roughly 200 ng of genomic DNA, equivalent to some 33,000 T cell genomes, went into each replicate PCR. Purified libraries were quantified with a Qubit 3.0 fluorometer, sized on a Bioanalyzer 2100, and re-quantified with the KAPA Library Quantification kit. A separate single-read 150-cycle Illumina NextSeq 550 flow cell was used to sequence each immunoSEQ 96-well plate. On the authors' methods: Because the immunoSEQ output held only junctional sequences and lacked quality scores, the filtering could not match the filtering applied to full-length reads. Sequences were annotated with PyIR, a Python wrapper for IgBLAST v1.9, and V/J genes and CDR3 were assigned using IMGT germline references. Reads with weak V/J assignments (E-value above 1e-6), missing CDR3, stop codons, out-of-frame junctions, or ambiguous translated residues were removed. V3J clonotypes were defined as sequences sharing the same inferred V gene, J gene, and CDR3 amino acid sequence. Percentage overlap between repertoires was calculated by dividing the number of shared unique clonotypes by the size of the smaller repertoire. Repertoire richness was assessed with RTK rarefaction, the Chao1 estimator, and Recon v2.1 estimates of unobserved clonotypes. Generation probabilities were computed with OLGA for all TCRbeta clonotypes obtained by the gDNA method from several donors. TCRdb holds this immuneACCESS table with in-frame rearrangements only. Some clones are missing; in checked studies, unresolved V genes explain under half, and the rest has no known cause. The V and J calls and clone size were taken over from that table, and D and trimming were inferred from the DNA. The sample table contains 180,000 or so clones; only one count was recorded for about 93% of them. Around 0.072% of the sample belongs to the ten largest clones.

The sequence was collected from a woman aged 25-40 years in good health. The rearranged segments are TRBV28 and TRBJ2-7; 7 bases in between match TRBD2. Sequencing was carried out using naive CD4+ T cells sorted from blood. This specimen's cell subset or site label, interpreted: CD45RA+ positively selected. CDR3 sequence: CATSGVPYEQYF. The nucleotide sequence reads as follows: TGTGCCACCAGCGGGGTACCCTACGAGCAGTACTTC.